One and the same sample provided the 26 T cell receptor beta chains below, sequenced in a study of cytomegalovirus exposure and HLA in healthy donors (dated by TCRdb to between 2016 and 2019). The library was obtained by the immunoSEQ multiplex PCR assay. For the multiplex PCR, a mixture combining 60 forward primers for TCR Vbeta segments and 13 reverse primers for TCR Jbeta segments was used. Here the immuneACCESS table is served through TCRdb, limited to in-frame sequences with V and J called. Missing clones are a known gap in these copies; in checked studies unresolved V genes cover under half, and the rest lacks a known reason. The sample table records some 150,000 clones; roughly 89% of these occur just once. Together, the top ten hold 0.75% to 0.95% of the sample. Material: PBMCs. The receptors originated from a woman in her 30s in good health and CMV-seronegative.

This clone was detected only a few times. The chain recombines TRBV2 with TRBJ2-7; 12 bases align to TRBD2. The CDR3 has 15 amino acids. Trimming removed 6 bases from V and 6 bases from J; junction bases left unmatched: 9. The germline gives CDR1 SNHLY, CDR2 FYNNEI. The CDR3 sequence: CASRASTSGSGEQYF. The CDR3 DNA sequence: TGTGCCAGCAGGGCCTCGACTAGCGGGAGCGGCGAGCAGTACTTC. Variable domain in full (rest from reference TRBV2 and TRBJ2-7): EPEVTQTPSHQVTQMGQEVILRCVPISNHLYFYWYRQILGQKVEFLVSFYNNEISEKSEIFDDQFSVERPDGSNFTLKIRSTKLEDSAMYFCASRASTSGSGEQYFGPGTRLTVT.

The CDR3 reads CASSFVGANLKLFF. The CDR3 nucleotides are TGTGCCAGCAGCTTCGTAGGGGCCAACCTAAAACTGTTTTTT. V is TRBV28 and J is TRBJ1-4, with D perhaps matching TRBD1 (5 bases). Germline V gene lookup returns CDR1 MDHEN and CDR2 SYDVKM. V was pared by 6 bases and J by 10 bases, with 18 bases between. The CDR3 runs to 14 residues.

The J gene is TRBJ2-4, the V gene TRBV28, with 10 bases aligning to TRBD2. J lost 10 bases, V lost 2 bases, and 5 bases had no gene match. The germline V gene has CDR1 MDHEN and CDR2 SYDVKM. This CDR3 is built from 14 residues. The CDR3 region is CASSLRVSGRIQYF. The CDR3 DNA is TGTGCCAGCAGTTTAAGGGTTAGCGGGAGGATTCAGTACTTC.

The chain joins TRBV2 to TRBJ2-1, with 11 bases lining up with TRBD2. With 5 bases clipped from V and 8 bases from J, the junction kept 8 bases outside the gene matches. The germline gives CDR1 SNHLY, CDR2 FYNNEI. This CDR3 contains 15 residues. The DNA for the CDR3 is TGTGCCAGCAGTAGACTAGCGGGGCCCCCGGATGAGCAGTTCTTC. It yields the protein CASSRLAGPPDEQFF.

The CDR3 nucleotides are TGCGCCAGCAGCCGTACAGGGGGCGAGCAGTACTTC. Protein product: CASSRTGGEQYF. This chain joins TRBV10-1 and TRBJ2-5; 8 positions agree with TRBD1. The J call could be wrong; TRBJ2-7 is a better fit for the DNA end. Germline V CDR1 and CDR2: WNHNN, SYGVQD (reference sequence). The CDR3 runs to 12 residues.

The V gene is TRBV7-2, the J gene TRBJ2-2; 7 nucleotides match TRBD1. V shed 3 bases and J 5 bases; nucleotides not matched to a gene: 9. CDR1 SGHTA and CDR2 FQGNSA come from the germline V gene. There are 16 residues in the CDR3. CDR3 loop: CASSLVPSRGTGELFF. CDR3 DNA sequence: TGTGCCAGCAGCTTGGTCCCCAGCAGGGGGACCGGGGAGCTGTTTTTT.

V and J are TRBV7-9 and TRBJ1-4; the D gene is possibly TRBD1 (6 bases). V gave up 8 bases and J gave up 6 bases, with 16 bases separating them. From germline, CDR1 is SEHNR and CDR2 FQNEAQ (reference sequence). This CDR3 spans 14 amino acids. The CDR3 bases are TGTGCCAGCCAGCTTAGGGGGACGGATGAAAAACTGTTTTTT. Its protein is CASQLRGTDEKLFF.

V and J are TRBV29-1 and TRBJ1-1; D ambiguous. The germline V and J ends were trimmed by 5 bases and 6 bases, with 13 bases remaining between them. CDR3 length: 12 residues. CDR1 is SQVTM and CDR2 is ANQGSEA in the germline V gene. The CDR3 DNA reads as TGCAGCGTTCGGGGAAAAGGCTCTGAAGCTTTCTTT. Encoded protein: CSVRGKGSEAFF.

The V and J genes are TRBV11-3 and TRBJ2-1; the D gene is possibly TRBD2 (7 bases). Between the trimmed V and J ends, which lost 3 bases and 7 bases, there was a span of 13 bases. The CDR3 is 14 residues long. Germline CDR1 reads SGHNT; CDR2 reads YENEEA. This chain's CDR3 is CASSFSQGGNEQFF. CDR3 in DNA: TGTGCCAGCAGCTTTTCACAGGGAGGGAATGAGCAGTTCTTC.

The V call is TRBV5-1, the J call TRBJ1-5; D gene ambiguous. The CDR3 length is 14 residues. Germline CDR1 SGHRS, CDR2 YFSETQ. V was shortened by 4 bases and J by 3 bases, with 11 bases between the two germline ends. The CDR3 DNA follows: TGCGCCAGCAGCCCCGGAGGGAACAATCAGCCCCAGCATTTT. This gives the protein CASSPGGNNQPQHF. Full variable domain (remainder filled in from reference TRBV5-1 and TRBJ1-5): KAGVTQTPRYLIKTRGQQVTLSCSPISGHRSVSWYQQTPGQGLQFLFEYFSETQRNKGNFPGRFSGRQFSNSRSEMNVSTLELGDSALYLCASSPGGNNQPQHFGDGTRLSIL.

This sequence joins TRBV4-1 and TRBJ1-5, with D hard to call. The CDR3 is made up of 14 amino acids. The germline V gene has CDR1 MGHRA and CDR2 YSYEKL. The V end lost 0 bases, the J end lost 4 bases, and 7 bases lay between the germline ends. CDR3 loop: CASSQDGRNQPQHF. The CDR3 DNA is TGCGCCAGCAGCCAAGATGGCAGGAATCAGCCCCAGCATTTT.

The chain has TRBV2 and TRBJ2-7; tentatively, D is TRBD2 (6 bases). The ends were cut back, 3 bases at V and 4 bases at J, with 16 bases in the middle. The CDR3 is made up of 15 amino acids. Germline V gene sequence: CDR1 SNHLY, CDR2 FYNNEI. The CDR3 DNA is TGTGCCAGCAGTGAGAGGGCGGGACGAGGATACGAGCAGTACTTC. It encodes CASSERAGRGYEQYF.

The rearrangement joins TRBV12-5 to TRBJ2-5, with D possibly matching TRBD1 (6 bases). Trimming took 6 bases from V and 5 from J, leaving 7 bases between them. The length of the CDR3 is 11 residues. Germline V lookup: CDR1 LGHNT, CDR2 FRNRAP. The CDR3 coding sequence is TGTGCTAGTGGCCAGGGGGAGACCCAGTACTTC. This codes for CASGQGETQYF.

The V and J genes are TRBV10-1 and TRBJ2-5; perhaps TRBD2 as D (5 bases). Per germline, CDR1 WNHNN and CDR2 SYGVQD (reference sequence). With 5 bases removed from V and 2 bases from J, the gap between germline ends came to 9 bases. This CDR3 spans 13 amino acids. CDR3 loop: CASSRGTQETQYF. In DNA, the CDR3 is TGCGCCAGCAGTCGGGGAACTCAAGAGACCCAGTACTTC.

The chain joins TRBV29-1 to TRBJ1-1; tentatively, D is TRBD1 (6 bases). The germline gives CDR1 SQVTM, CDR2 ANQGSEA. CDR3 length: 10 residues. Trimming shortened V by 4 bases and J by 11 bases, and 11 bases separated the two germline ends. The CDR3 sequence: CSVGGLVAFF. CDR3 DNA: TGCAGCGTTGGGGGGCTGGTGGCTTTCTTT.

This clone was detected a few times. Here the CDR3 reads CASSLPLRDEQYF. CDR3 coding DNA: TGTGCCAGCAGCTTACCACTACGGGACGAGCAGTACTTC. The chain combines TRBV7-9 with TRBJ2-7; D remains unclear. Germline V gives CDR1 SEHNR, CDR2 FQNEAQ (reference sequence). Trimming took off 2 bases at V and 5 bases at J, with 10 bases between the two ends. The CDR3 is 13 amino acids.

The rearrangement uses TRBV6-5 and TRBJ1-2, with 7 nucleotides matching TRBD1. Trimming took 5 bases from V and 2 from J; bases not matched to a gene: 5. Germline V gene data show CDR1 as MNHEY and CDR2 as SVGAGI. The CDR3 consists of 14 residues. The CDR3 reads CASSPLTGNYGYTF. The CDR3 region has the DNA TGTGCCAGCAGTCCCCTGACAGGGAACTATGGCTACACCTTC.

The chain combines TRBV15 with TRBJ1-4; perhaps TRBD1 as D (5 bases). CDR1 LNHNV and CDR2 YYDKDF come from the germline V gene (reference sequence). The CDR3 consists of 16 residues. The V and J ends lost 2 bases and 0 bases respectively, with 10 bases between them. The CDR3: CATSRTQGATNEKLFF. In nucleotides, the CDR3 is TGTGCCACCAGCAGAACCCAAGGGGCAACTAATGAAAAACTGTTTTTT. Together with reference TRBV15 and TRBJ1-4, the CDR3 gives the full variable domain: DAMVIQNPRYQVTQFGKPVTLSCSQTLNHNVMYWYQQKSSQAPKLLFHYYDKDFNNEADTPDNFQSRRPNTSFCFLDIRSPGLGDTAMYLCATSRTQGATNEKLFFGSGTQLSVL.

The V call is TRBV19, the J call TRBJ2-7; TRBD2 aligns across 13 bases. Losses at the gene ends were 3 bases for V and 5 bases for J; bases not matched to a gene: 4. Germline V gene sequence: CDR1 LNHDA, CDR2 SQIVND (reference sequence). The CDR3 has 15 residues. CDR3 nucleotide sequence: TGTGCCAGTAGTATTGGGACTAGCGGGAACAACGAGCAGTACTTC. This translates into CASSIGTSGNNEQYF.

The chain uses TRBV19 and TRBJ2-1, with 10 bases that match TRBD1. CDR1 and CDR2 (germline): LNHDA, SQIVND (reference sequence). J lost 3 bases, V lost 5 bases, and 4 bases had no gene match. The CDR3 runs to 15 residues. CDR3: CASSFRDRGYNEQFF. The CDR3 DNA reads as TGTGCCAGTAGTTTCCGGGACAGGGGCTACAATGAGCAGTTCTTC.

In this sample, this clone turned up once. The rearrangement links TRBV5-1 to TRBJ2-3; no clear D. Germline V gene sequence: CDR1 SGHRS, CDR2 YFSETQ. This CDR3 region has 13 residues. Trimming cost V 0 bases and J 4 bases, with 6 bases left between them. This chain's CDR3 is CASSLAVADTQYF. The CDR3 region has the DNA TGCGCCAGCAGCTTGGCCGTCGCAGATACGCAGTATTTT.

This chain uses TRBV7-2 with TRBJ2-7; possible D gene TRBD2, 7 bases. This CDR3 spans 15 amino acids. The germline V and J ends were trimmed by 1 base and 3 bases, with 13 bases remaining between them. The germline CDR1 and CDR2 sequences are SGHTA and FQGNSA. The CDR3 region is CASSLEGGTNYEQYF. The CDR3 DNA reads as TGTGCCAGCAGCTTAGAGGGGGGGACCAACTACGAGCAGTACTTC.

This chain links TRBV5-1 with TRBJ2-5, with TRBD2 matching over 7 bases. The DNA end lines up better with TRBJ2-7; the J call may be wrong. CDR1 and CDR2 (germline): SGHRS, YFSETQ. The CDR3 is made up of 14 amino acids. CDR3 coding DNA: TGCGCCAGCAGCTTGGGAGCGGGGACCTACGAGCAGTACTTC. This sequence encodes CASSLGAGTYEQYF.

This sequence joins TRBV5-4 and TRBJ2-7; 9 positions match TRBD2. J lost 4 bases, V lost 4 bases, and 6 bases had no gene match. Germline CDR1 reads SGHNT; CDR2 reads YYREEE (reference sequence). The CDR3 has 14 amino acids. The chain's CDR3 is CASSTGTSTYEQYF. CDR3 bases: TGTGCCAGCAGCACCGGGACTAGCACGTACGAGCAGTACTTC.

This clone was seen once. This chain connects TRBV9 to TRBJ2-7; a possible D gene is TRBD1 (6 bases). Germline CDR1 and CDR2: SGDLS and YYNGEE. V was clipped by 3 bases and J by 4 bases, with 17 bases between them. This CDR3 contains 15 residues. CDR3 sequence (DNA): TGTGCCAGCAGCGGAGGGGACACGTACGGGTACGAGCAGTACTTC. Translation gives CASSGGDTYGYEQYF. Looking up the rest from reference TRBV9 and TRBJ2-7 gives the full variable domain: DSGVTQTPKHLITATGQRVTLRCSPRSGDLSVYWYQQSLDQGLQFLIQYYNGEERAKGNILERFSAQQFPDLHSELNLSSLELGDSALYFCASSGGDTYGYEQYFGPGTRLTVT.

The V and J genes are TRBV9 and TRBJ1-2; maybe TRBD1 (6 bases). V dropped 3 bases and J dropped 8 bases, with 14 bases sitting between them. Germline CDR1 SGDLS, CDR2 YYNGEE. This CDR3 is 13 amino acids long. The CDR3: CASSAQGMGGYTF. Written as DNA, the CDR3 is TGTGCCAGCAGCGCCCAGGGGATGGGAGGCTACACCTTC.